What follows are 20 T cell receptor beta chains derived from one specimen sequenced in a study of cytomegalovirus exposure and HLA in healthy donors. This PCR relied on a set of 60 Vbeta primers and 13 Jbeta primers. Generated by immunoSEQ multiplex PCR, the TCRdb table keeps only in-frame clones and is missing some. The table has 100,000 to 150,000 clones, roughly a tenth seen once; the top ten hold roughly 4.6%. Sequencing input: PBMCs. The receptor set was obtained from a woman aged 18-29 years in good health and CMV-seropositive.

This clone was detected ten times or more. Here the CDR3 reads CASSVSGGGLGSYEQYF. The CDR3, as DNA: TGTGCCAGCAGCGTATCAGGGGGCGGCTTGGGGTCCTACGAGCAGTACTTC. The V call is TRBV9, the J call TRBJ2-7; 8 bases agree with TRBD1. The length of the CDR3 is 17 residues. Trimming removed 1 base from V and 1 base from J; junction bases left unmatched: 10. Looked up from germline, CDR1 is SGDLS and CDR2 is YYNGEE.

This clone was seen more than once but under ten times. The rearrangement joins TRBV6-1 to TRBJ1-2; D ambiguous. The CDR3 has 13 amino acids. With 1 base removed from V and 4 bases from J, the gap between germline ends came to 7 bases. Germline V lookup: CDR1 MNHNS, CDR2 SASEGT. The CDR3 reads CASSEGPFYGYTF. CDR3 bases: TGTGCCAGCAGTGAAGGGCCCTTCTATGGCTACACCTTC.

This clone was recorded a few times. The DNA of the CDR3 is TGTGCCAGCAGTTCCGGACAGTGGACTAACTATGGCTACACCTTC. Translation: CASSSGQWTNYGYTF. The V and J genes are TRBV6-5 and TRBJ1-2; possibly TRBD1 for D (6 bases). The CDR3 loop spans 15 amino acids. Trimming pared 4 bases from V and 0 bases from J, leaving 12 bases between. From germline, CDR1 is MNHEY and CDR2 SVGAGI.

This clone was picked up many times. The chain carries TRBV2 and TRBJ1-5; a weak D match, TRBD1 (5 bases). CDR3 length: 15 residues. CDR1 SNHLY and CDR2 FYNNEI come from the germline V gene. V was clipped by 6 bases and J by 0 bases, with 12 bases between them. Written as DNA, the CDR3 is TGTGCCAGCAGCGGGACTGACCTTAGCAATCAGCCCCAGCATTTT. Protein product: CASSGTDLSNQPQHF. The variable domain in full, completed from reference TRBV2 and TRBJ1-5, reads EPEVTQTPSHQVTQMGQEVILRCVPISNHLYFYWYRQILGQKVEFLVSFYNNEISEKSEIFDDQFSVERPDGSNFTLKIRSTKLEDSAMYFCASSGTDLSNQPQHFGDGTRLSIL.

This clone has only a few counts. The V call is TRBV19, the J call TRBJ2-3, with 10 bases that match TRBD2. V lost 2 bases and J lost 3; bases outside the gene matches: 8. The CDR3 is made up of 17 amino acids. Per germline, CDR1 LNHDA and CDR2 SQIVND (reference sequence). CDR3 protein: CASSIPPSGRGTDTQYF. CDR3 nucleotide sequence: TGTGCCAGTAGTATACCGCCTAGCGGGAGAGGGACAGATACGCAGTATTTT. The complete variable domain, with remaining parts taken from reference TRBV19 and TRBJ2-3, reads DGGITQSPKYLFRKEGQNVTLSCEQNLNHDAMYWYRQDPGQGLRLIYYSQIVNDFQKGDIAEGYSVSREKKESFPLTVTSAQKNPTAFYLCASSIPPSGRGTDTQYFGPGTRLTVL.

The chain combines TRBV6-1 with TRBJ2-5; 7 bases fit TRBD2. This CDR3 comprises 14 residues. Germline CDR1 and CDR2: MNHNS and SASEGT. V shed 8 bases, J shed 5 bases, and the junction held 11 bases outside the gene matches. CDR3 sequence: CASSWGGSKETQYF. The CDR3 DNA is TGTGCCAGCTCTTGGGGGGGGTCAAAGGAGACCCAGTACTTC.

V and J are TRBV4-2 and TRBJ2-7; TRBD2 aligns across 8 bases. The CDR3 has 15 amino acids. Germline V CDR1 and CDR2: LGHNA, YNFKEQ. J lost 3 bases, V lost 1 base, and 5 bases had no gene match. CDR3 residues: CASSQGSSGNYEQYF. In nucleotides, the CDR3 is TGTGCCAGCAGCCAAGGGAGTAGCGGGAACTACGAGCAGTACTTC.

The chain links TRBV2 to TRBJ2-2; TRBD1 is a possible D gene (6 bases). Germline values: CDR1 SNHLY, CDR2 FYNNEI. The CDR3 is 14 amino acids. V lost 11 bases and J lost 4, with 17 bases in between. The CDR3 DNA sequence: TGTGCCGGCTACCGGGACATAGCCACCGGGGAGCTGTTTTTT. It encodes CAGYRDIATGELFF.

This clone was observed a handful of times. The genes are TRBV19 and TRBJ2-3; D unresolved. Germline CDR1 and CDR2: LNHDA and SQIVND (reference sequence). The CDR3 runs 18 residues. Trimming took 1 base from V and 3 from J, leaving 20 bases between them. CDR3 nucleotide sequence: TGTGCCAGTAGTATAGTGAGAGGTGACGTTCCCGGGACAGATACGCAGTATTTT. Its protein product is CASSIVRGDVPGTDTQYF.

This chain joins TRBV9 and TRBJ2-7; weak D call: TRBD2 (6 bases). CDR3 length: 14 amino acids. The V gene's germline CDR1 is SGDLS and CDR2 YYNGEE. The V and J ends lost 0 bases and 1 base respectively, with 8 bases between them. CDR3 loop: CASSVGSGSYEQYF. Written as DNA, the CDR3 is TGTGCCAGCAGCGTAGGTAGCGGTTCCTACGAGCAGTACTTC.

The CDR3 is CASSPRTSGRDYEQYF. The CDR3 DNA follows: TGTGCCAGCAGCCCCCGGACTAGCGGGAGGGACTACGAGCAGTACTTC. This rearrangement joins TRBV5-8 to TRBJ2-7; the match to TRBD2 covers 15 bases. This CDR3 region has 16 residues. CDR1 is SGHTS and CDR2 is YDEGEE in the germline V gene. Trimming at V came to 4 bases and at J to 3 bases, leaving 5 bases not matched to a gene.

There are a few counts of this clone. The genes are TRBV4-1 and TRBJ2-1; TRBD2 matches at 8 bases. Germline loops: CDR1 MGHRA, CDR2 YSYEKL. The CDR3 runs to 15 residues. V dropped 3 bases and J dropped 7; count of bases not matched to a gene: 8. For the CDR3, the DNA is TGCGCCAGCAGCCAGCCTAGCGGGTTGTGGAATGAGCAGTTCTTC. This encodes CASSQPSGLWNEQFF.

This clone was seen a handful of times. This sequence joins TRBV7-6 and TRBJ2-5, with TRBD1 matching 9 bases. The germline V gene encodes CDR1 SGHVS and CDR2 FNYEAQ. The CDR3 is made up of 15 amino acids. The trim removed 5 bases at V and 2 bases at J, leaving 6 bases unmatched. CDR3 amino acids: CASSTGTGRQETQYF. CDR3 coding DNA: TGTGCCAGCAGCACCGGGACAGGGCGACAAGAGACCCAGTACTTC.

This clone was counted a few times. This CDR3 reads CASSPQGVGSPLHF. The CDR3 DNA reads as TGTGCCAGCAGTCCACAGGGGGTAGGTTCACCCCTCCACTTT. The chain couples TRBV2 to TRBJ1-6; 8 nucleotides line up with TRBD1. Germline V gene data show CDR1 as SNHLY and CDR2 as FYNNEI. V was pared by 5 bases and J by 9 bases, with 6 bases of the junction left unmatched. The CDR3 loop spans 14 amino acids.

This chain uses TRBV6-1 with TRBJ1-2; D is unresolved. This CDR3 comprises 15 residues. The germline CDR1 and CDR2 sequences are MNHNS and SASEGT. Trimming pared 2 bases from V and 1 base from J, leaving 11 bases between. CDR3 sequence reads: CASSESGGVNYGYTF. The CDR3 nucleotides read TGTGCCAGCAGTGAAAGTGGTGGAGTTAACTATGGCTACACCTTC.

V is TRBV7-7 and J is TRBJ2-2, with a tentative D call TRBD2 (5 bases). The CDR3 has 15 residues. Per germline, CDR1 SSHAT and CDR2 FNYEAQ (reference sequence). CDR3 sequence reads: CASSSGSGNTGELFF. The CDR3 region has the DNA TGTGCTAGCTCCTCGGGGAGCGGTAACACCGGGGAGCTGTTTTTT.

V is TRBV6-6 and J is TRBJ2-3, with 9 nucleotides matching TRBD2. The length of the CDR3 is 16 residues. Trimming cost V 7 bases and J 2 bases; bases outside gene matches: 10. Germline loops: CDR1 MNHNY, CDR2 SVGAGI (reference sequence). The CDR3 protein is CASKLGAGGHTDTQYF. In DNA form, the CDR3 reads TGTGCCAGCAAGCTAGGAGCGGGAGGTCACACAGATACGCAGTATTTT.

This clone came up a few times. V usage is TRBV9 and J usage is TRBJ2-3; tentatively, D is TRBD1 (5 bases). Trimming shortened V by 0 bases and J by 3 bases, and 8 bases separated the two germline ends. Germline CDR1 reads SGDLS; CDR2 reads YYNGEE. The CDR3 spans 14 residues. The CDR3 DNA sequence: TGTGCCAGCAGCGTAGAGACAGATACAGATACGCAGTATTTT. Translating it yields CASSVETDTDTQYF.

This clone was detected a few times. The chain has TRBV9 and TRBJ2-1; 8 nucleotides agree with TRBD2. The CDR3 consists of 13 residues. Germline CDR1 is SGDLS and CDR2 is YYNGEE. Trimming at V came to 6 bases and at J to 7 bases, leaving 6 bases not matched to a gene. The CDR3: CASNVRGANEQFF. As DNA, the CDR3 is TGTGCCAGCAACGTGCGGGGGGCGAATGAGCAGTTCTTC.

In regard to this clone: Different DNA sequences within this sample yield the same CDR3. The chain links TRBV28 to TRBJ1-5; D is unresolved. This CDR3 has 13 amino acids. V shed 2 bases and J shed 5 bases, with 7 bases lying between them. Germline assignment: CDR1 MDHEN and CDR2 SYDVKM. CDR3 residues: CASSLGADQPQHF. The CDR3 bases are TGTGCCAGCAGTTTAGGTGCAGATCAGCCCCAGCATTTT.